The rows below give T cell receptor beta chains drawn from one sample of a study of PD-L1 blockade in urothelial cancer. Libraries were prepared by immunoSEQ multiplex PCR; TCRdb keeps only in-frame clonotypes and omits some of them. This table has some 56,000 clones, about 80% appearing once. The sequences come from PBMCs, collected around atezolizumab (anti-PD-L1) treatment. The receptor set was obtained from a man aged 45-65 years with urothelial cancer. Both conserved end residues are part of each CDR3. A D gene is named only where the DNA matches it firmly. Rows may omit the clone size; those that give it use once, few, many or a size class.

V gene,clone size,D gene,CDR3 length,J gene,CDR3 DNA,CDR3 protein
TRBV6-4,NA,TRBD2,14,TRBJ2-7,TGTGCCAGCTACTCCGGGACTAGCTTCTACGAGCAGTACTTC,CASYSGTSFYEQYF
TRBV7-9,NA,TRBD1,13,TRBJ1-2,TGTGCCAGCAGCCAAAGCGACAGGGGCGGCTACACCTTC,CASSQSDRGGYTF
TRBV27,few,TRBD1,14,TRBJ2-7,TGTGCCAGCAGTTTGACAGGGACATTATACGAGCAGTACTTC,CASSLTGTLYEQYF
TRBV5-4,NA,TRBD2,15,TRBJ2-3,TGTGCCAGCAGCTTGGACGGGGGGGCCACAGATACGCAGTATTTT,CASSLDGGATDTQYF
TRBV30,NA,NA,14,TRBJ2-2,TGTGCCTGGAGTTTGGTAGAAAACACCGGGGAGCTGTTTTTT,CAWSLVENTGELFF
TRBV29-1,NA,TRBD2,15,TRBJ2-7,TGCAGCGTTGATAAAGGACTAGCGGGAGGCCGGGAGCAGTACTTC,CSVDKGLAGGREQYF
TRBV2,NA,NA,15,TRBJ1-2,TGTGCCAGCAGTGAAAGGGGGTCTAGCTTCTTCGGCTACACCTTC,CASSERGSSFFGYTF
TRBV7-9,NA,NA,13,TRBJ2-7,TGTGCCAGCCGGGCAGGGAATCTCTACGAGCAGTACTTC,CASRAGNLYEQYF
TRBV21-1,NA,NA,14,TRBJ1-3,TGTGCCAGCAGCAAAGGTAACGGTGGAAACACCATATATTTT,CASSKGNGGNTIYF
TRBV9,NA,TRBD1,11,TRBJ1-2,TGTGCCAGTCGGACAGGGGATGGCTACACCTTC,CASRTGDGYTF
TRBV7-9,NA,NA,15,TRBJ2-2,TGTGCCAGCAGAGGGCAGGAGGTGAACACCGGGGAGCTGTTTTTT,CASRGQEVNTGELFF
TRBV7-2,NA,NA,14,TRBJ1-5,TGTGCCAGCAGCTTAGGAGGGGGGGGCCAGCCCCAGCATTTT,CASSLGGGGQPQHF
TRBV11-2,NA,TRBD1,14,TRBJ1-1,TGTGCCAGCAGCGCGGGACAGGGACACACTGAAGCTTTCTTT,CASSAGQGHTEAFF
TRBV2,NA,TRBD2,15,TRBJ2-3,TGTGCCAGCAGTGAAGACGCGGGAGGCCTAGATACGCAGTATTTT,CASSEDAGGLDTQYF
TRBV19,NA,NA,15,TRBJ2-2,TGTGCCAGTAGTATTAGGAGGCCGGGGACCGGGGAGCTGTTTTTT,CASSIRRPGTGELFF
TRBV2,NA,TRBD2,14,TRBJ2-1,TGTGCCAGCATATCGCTAGCGGATTACAATGAGCAGTTCTTC,CASISLADYNEQFF
TRBV5-4,NA,TRBD1,14,TRBJ1-2,TGTGCCAGCAGCCCGGGACAGGAGATCTATGGCTACACCTTC,CASSPGQEIYGYTF
TRBV7-9,NA,TRBD1,16,TRBJ2-7,TGTGCCAGCAGCCGGATCTTAACAGGGGGCTCCTACGAGCAGTACTTC,CASSRILTGGSYEQYF
TRBV18,NA,TRBD1,16,TRBJ2-2,TGTGCCAGCTCACCCGGACAGGGGTTGAACACCGGGGAGCTGTTTTTT,CASSPGQGLNTGELFF
TRBV9,once,TRBD2,17,TRBJ2-3,TGTGCCAGCAGCGTAGGGGTGCTAGCGGGGGCGACAGATACGCAGTATTTT,CASSVGVLAGATDTQYF
TRBV10-1,NA,TRBD2,17,TRBJ2-2,TGCGCCAGCAGTGAGTCGGGGACTAGCGGGGCCCCCGGGGAGCTGTTTTTT,CASSESGTSGAPGELFF
TRBV19,NA,TRBD2,14,TRBJ2-7,TGTGCCAGTAGTCTGGCGGGAGGGCCCTACGAGCAGTACTTC,CASSLAGGPYEQYF
TRBV7-3,NA,NA,14,TRBJ2-1,TGTGCCAGCAGCAGGCTAGACGGGACTAATGAGCAGTTCTTC,CASSRLDGTNEQFF
TRBV5-1,NA,TRBD1,18,TRBJ1-6,TGCGCCAGCAGCTTGGTCAGGACAGGGGGCGCGGGGAATTCACCCCTCCACTTT,CASSLVRTGGAGNSPLHF
TRBV7-9,NA,NA,12,TRBJ2-1,TGTGCCAGCAGCCCCCGGGTCGGTGAGCAGTTCTTC,CASSPRVGEQFF
TRBV2,NA,TRBD1,14,TRBJ1-5,TGTGCCAGCATTTCCCAGGGGGTCGGGCAGCCCCAGCATTTT,CASISQGVGQPQHF
TRBV7-3,NA,TRBD2,17,TRBJ2-2,TGTGCCAGCAGCTTAAACGCGAGACTTAGCGGGGCCGGGGAGCTGTTTTTT,CASSLNARLSGAGELFF
TRBV13,NA,TRBD1,14,TRBJ2-5,TGTGCCAGCAGCTTAGAGGGGGACAGGAAGACCCAGTACTTC,CASSLEGDRKTQYF
TRBV9,NA,TRBD1,17,TRBJ1-2,TGTGCCAGCAGTCATCGGGCGACAGGGGTATACAGCTATGGCTACACCTTC,CASSHRATGVYSYGYTF
TRBV28,NA,TRBD2,13,TRBJ2-7,TGTGCCACCACGGGCGGGAGGGCCTCCGAGCAGTACTTC,CATTGGRASEQYF
TRBV5-1,NA,TRBD1,15,TRBJ2-7,TGCGCCAGCAGCTTGAGGGGCAGGGGGCTCTACGAGCAGTACTTC,CASSLRGRGLYEQYF
TRBV6-1,NA,TRBD2,15,TRBJ2-3,TGTGCCAGCAGTGAGCTCGGGGGGGCCTCAGATACGCAGTATTTT,CASSELGGASDTQYF
TRBV5-1,NA,TRBD1,14,TRBJ1-2,TGCGCCAGCAGCCCTCAACAGGGGAACTATGGCTACACCTTC,CASSPQQGNYGYTF
TRBV18,NA,NA,14,TRBJ1-2,TGTGCCAGCTCACCCGGACAGCTAAACTATGGCTACACCTTC,CASSPGQLNYGYTF
TRBV18,NA,NA,15,TRBJ2-4,TGTGCCAGCTCACTTACCAGGGGTTTGGAAAACATTCAGTACTTC,CASSLTRGLENIQYF
TRBV9,NA,NA,14,TRBJ2-7,TGTGCCAGCAGCGTAGAGTCGGGTGTCCACGAGCAGTACTTC,CASSVESGVHEQYF